These T cell receptor beta chains were read from a single sample in a study of T cells after yellow fever vaccination. TCRdb itself ran the 5' RACE reads through MiXCR, one entry per CDR3 protein. The sample lists hundreds of thousands of distinct CDR3 sequences; 15% to 20% were seen once. The sequences come from PBMCs, collected before the yellow fever booster vaccination. These receptors all come from a man between 18 and 35 years old who received the YFV17D yellow fever vaccine. Each CDR3 is given with its conserved first and last residue. D genes are given only for firm matches. Only some rows state a clone size, as once, few, many or a class for expanded clones.

V gene	J gene	D gene	clone size	CDR3 DNA	CDR3 protein
TRBV5-4	TRBJ1-1	TRBD1	.	TGTGCCAGCAGCTTCCGGGACAGGGGTGATCGCGCTTTCTTT	CASSFRDRGDRAFF
TRBV27	TRBJ2-1	TRBD2	few	TGTGCCAGCAGTTATAGCGGGGGGCCCAATGAGCAGTTCTTC	CASSYSGGPNEQFF
TRBV12-3/TRBV12-4	TRBJ2-6	.	.	TGTGCCAGCAACTACAGGGCCTCTGGGGCCAACGTCCTGACTTTC	CASNYRASGANVLTF
TRBV4-1	TRBJ1-3	.	few	TGCGCCAGCAGCCAAGGAGGAGTTCGGGGGCGGGCTGGAAACACCATATATTTT	CASSQGGVRGRAGNTIYF
TRBV13	TRBJ1-1	.	.	TGTGCCAGCAGCTTAGCCCTCTGGGGACACGACGCTTTCTTT	CASSLALWGHDAFF
TRBV5-6	TRBJ2-5	.	.	TGTGCCAGCAGCTTGACCCCTACCGCAGCCCCCGAGACCCAGTACTTC	CASSLTPTAAPETQYF
TRBV9	TRBJ2-5	.	.	TGTGCCAGCAGCGTAGACGGATGGGGGGAAGAGACCCAGTACTTC	CASSVDGWGEETQYF
TRBV6-2/TRBV6-3	TRBJ2-7	TRBD2	.	TGTGCCAGCAGTTACTCGGGGACTAGCGGGCCTGGGGACTACGAGCAGTACTTC	CASSYSGTSGPGDYEQYF
TRBV7-9	TRBJ2-7	.	.	TGTGCCAGCAGCTCCAGCCTCTACGAGCAGTACTTC	CASSSSLYEQYF
TRBV7-9	TRBJ2-1	.	few	TGTGCCAGCAGCTCCCCGACTCCTAGGCATGAGCAGTTCTTC	CASSSPTPRHEQFF
TRBV7-9	TRBJ2-7	.	.	TGTGCCAGCAGCTTATCGTTCACTAGGGCCGAGCAGTACTTC	CASSLSFTRAEQYF
TRBV12-3/TRBV12-4	TRBJ2-1	TRBD1	.	TGTGCCAGCACCCTGACAGGGTTAAGTGAGCAGTTCTTC	CASTLTGLSEQFF
TRBV9	TRBJ2-1	.	.	TGTGCCAGCAGCGTAGCCCAGGGGTCGGATGAGCAGTTCTTC	CASSVAQGSDEQFF
TRBV7-6	TRBJ2-1	TRBD1	.	TGTGCCAGCAGCCCTATCGGGCAGGGGGCGCCCCATGAGCAGTTCTTC	CASSPIGQGAPHEQFF
TRBV20-1	TRBJ2-7	.	few	TGCAGTGCTAGAGCGGCGGGGAACTACGAGCAGTACTTC	CSARAAGNYEQYF
TRBV4-3	TRBJ1-1	.	.	TGCGCCAGCAGCCAAGATGTTCGGGGGGACACTGAAGCTTTCTTT	CASSQDVRGDTEAFF
TRBV28	TRBJ2-7	.	.	TGTGCCAGCAGATCCACAGGTTCAGGGTCCTACGAGCAGTACTTC	CASRSTGSGSYEQYF
TRBV3-1	TRBJ2-1	.	once	TGTGCCAGCAGCCAAGAGTCGAGACATCAGTTCTTC	CASSQESRHQFF
TRBV7-2	TRBJ1-6	.	.	TGTGCCAGCAGCTTAAACAACATCGGGTCACCCCTCCACTTT	CASSLNNIGSPLHF
TRBV6-2/TRBV6-3	TRBJ2-1	.	.	TGTGCCAGCAACGGGGGTTTGAATGAGCAGTTCTTC	CASNGGLNEQFF
TRBV6-2/TRBV6-3	TRBJ1-5	TRBD1	few	TGTGCCAGCAGAGACAGGGCGGCTCAGCCCCAGCATTTT	CASRDRAAQPQHF
TRBV4-3	TRBJ2-5	.	.	TGCGCCAGCAGCCAAGATTCGTCCGGGGAGACCCAGTACTTC	CASSQDSSGETQYF
TRBV4-1	TRBJ1-5	.	.	TGCGCCAGCAGCCAAGATAAAGGAGGCAGGGAGGTCGATCAGCCCCAGCATTTT	CASSQDKGGREVDQPQHF
TRBV27	TRBJ2-1	.	.	TGTGCCAGCAGTTCCGGGACATACCGCGAGCAGTTCTTC	CASSSGTYREQFF
TRBV20-1	TRBJ1-6	.	.	TGCAGTGCTAAGGGCGAGAGACCGAATTCACCCCTCCACTTT	CSAKGERPNSPLHF
TRBV6-1	TRBJ1-5	TRBD1	.	TGTGCCAGCAGTACGACAGGGAATCAGCCCCAGCATTTT	CASSTTGNQPQHF
TRBV5-1	TRBJ1-1	TRBD1	many	TGCGCCAGCAGCCGGACAGGGGTTGAAGCTTTCTTT	CASSRTGVEAFF
TRBV7-2	TRBJ2-7	TRBD1	.	TGTGCCAGCAGCTTCATGACAGGGGTGACGAACGAGCAGTACTTC	CASSFMTGVTNEQYF
TRBV5-4	TRBJ2-7	TRBD1	few	TGTGCCAGCAGCTTGGGTGGACAGGGGTTATTCTACGAGCAGTACTTC	CASSLGGQGLFYEQYF
TRBV4-3	TRBJ1-1	TRBD1	many	TGCGCCAGCAGCCAATCAGAGACAGGGACCGGGCGAGCTTTCTTT	CASSQSETGTGRAFF
TRBV20-1	TRBJ2-6	TRBD1	.	TGCAGTGCTAGGGGGACAGGGGGCCCTGGGGCCAACGTCCTGACTTTC	CSARGTGGPGANVLTF
TRBV2	TRBJ1-2	TRBD1	few	TGTGCCGGTCAATCGGACAGGGGCCGGGGCTACACCTTC	CAGQSDRGRGYTF
TRBV5-1	TRBJ1-1	.	.	TGCGCCAGCAGCTTGGTGTTGACAACTTTGAACACTGAAGCTTTCTTT	CASSLVLTTLNTEAFF
TRBV6-1	TRBJ1-2	TRBD1	.	TGTGCCAGCAAGGCGGCGGGACAGGCCTATGGCTACACCTTC	CASKAAGQAYGYTF
TRBV20-1	TRBJ2-5	TRBD2	few	TGCAGTGCTATGGGACTAGCGGTCCAAGAGACCCAGTACTTC	CSAMGLAVQETQYF
TRBV12-3/TRBV12-4	TRBJ2-2	TRBD1	few	TGTGCCAGCAGTCCATCGACAGGGAGCCCCGGGGAGCTGTTTTTT	CASSPSTGSPGELFF
TRBV6-5	TRBJ2-2	.	few	TGTGCCAGCAGTTACTATCAGGGCACCGGGGAGCTGTTTTTT	CASSYYQGTGELFF
TRBV6-2/TRBV6-3	TRBJ2-7	TRBD2	.	TGTGCCAGCAGTACTAGCGGGGGAAAGAGGGTCTACGAGCAGTACTTC	CASSTSGGKRVYEQYF
TRBV27	TRBJ2-1	.	.	TGTGCCAGCACCCAGGGGGGCAATGAGCAGTTCTTC	CASTQGGNEQFF
TRBV20-1	TRBJ2-5	.	.	TGCAGTGCTAGAGATTTAGGCAGCCAAGAGACCCAGTACTTC	CSARDLGSQETQYF
TRBV7-2	TRBJ2-3	.	few	TGTGCCAGCAGCGGGGGCGCCGCGCAGTATTTT	CASSGGAAQYF
TRBV3-1	TRBJ1-2	.	few	TGTGCCAGCAGCGAAGAGCAGAGGGGATCTGAAGGCTACACCTTC	CASSEEQRGSEGYTF
TRBV6-6	TRBJ1-5	.	.	TGTGCCAGCAGAGCCCCAGGGAGGTTCGGTCAGCCCCAGCATTTT	CASRAPGRFGQPQHF
TRBV9	TRBJ1-2	TRBD1	.	TGTGCCAGCAGCGTCGGGACAGCGTTTAACTATGGCTACACCTTC	CASSVGTAFNYGYTF
TRBV6-5	TRBJ1-6	.	.	TGTGCCAGTCGGGTAGGGGTGAGTTCACCCCTCCACTTT	CASRVGVSSPLHF
TRBV6-5	TRBJ2-3	.	.	TGTGCCAGCAGTTACCGCAGGGACACAGATACGCAGTATTTT	CASSYRRDTDTQYF
TRBV28	TRBJ2-2	.	.	TGTGCCAGCAGTCCACCCGGGGGCACCGGGGAGCTGTTTTTT	CASSPPGGTGELFF
TRBV12-3/TRBV12-4	TRBJ2-3	TRBD2	.	TGTGCCAGCAGTCCCCATGGACTAGCGGGAGATACGCAGTATTTT	CASSPHGLAGDTQYF
TRBV21-1	TRBJ1-1	.	few	TGTGCCAGCAGCAAGTCTCGGGGGCCCTACACTGAAGCTTTCTTT	CASSKSRGPYTEAFF
TRBV24-1	TRBJ1-1	.	many	TGTGCCACCAGTGATTTGGACCCTTGGAACACTGAAGCTTTCTTT	CATSDLDPWNTEAFF
TRBV21-1	TRBJ2-3	.	.	TGTGCCAGCAGCAAAGCCCTTTACCCAGATACGCAGTATTTT	CASSKALYPDTQYF
TRBV6-5	TRBJ2-3	.	few	TGTGCCAGCAGTGGCCCCTGGCTTACGCAGTATTTT	CASSGPWLTQYF
TRBV10-3	TRBJ1-3	.	few	TGTGCCATCAGTGAGACACCTGGAAACACCATATATTTT	CAISETPGNTIYF
TRBV20-1	TRBJ2-3	.	many	TGCAGTGCTAGAGTGGGGGCCCGGGATACGCAGTATTTT	CSARVGARDTQYF
TRBV7-9	TRBJ2-2	TRBD1	.	TGTGCCAGCAGCCGGGGACAGGGCCCCGGGGAGCTGTTTTTT	CASSRGQGPGELFF
TRBV6-5	TRBJ2-3	.	few	TGTGCCAGCAGACCCGACTACACAGATACGCAGTATTTT	CASRPDYTDTQYF
TRBV5-1	TRBJ2-4	TRBD2	.	TGCGCCAGCAGCCCTAGCGGGGGGCGAATTCTAGCCAAAAACATTCAGTACTTC	CASSPSGGRILAKNIQYF